This TCR beta chain comes out of a study of cytotoxic CD8 clonotypes in ibrutinib-treated CLL. Study-wide results and limits: Sustained-remission patients were sampled at one set of times and progressing patients at different ones.

Generated by immunoSEQ multiplex PCR, the TCRdb table keeps only in-frame clones and is missing some. The sample gives 97,000 or so clones, 60% to 80% of which show up once; 32% is in the top ten. The CDR3 length is 14 residues. By its share, this clone is medium-sized. Its antigen is currently unknown. V and J are TRBV21-1 and TRBJ2-5; TRBD1, as called in the table, went unchecked against the DNA. TRBV21-1 has pseudogene status. Source: PBMCs, taken after 12 months of ibrutinib treatment. This receptor was taken from a human donor with chronic lymphocytic leukemia. The DNA of the CDR3 is TGTGCCAGCAGCAAGGGACAAGGGAAAGAGACCCAGTACTTC. Residues: CASSKGQGKETQYF.